Each of the 5 T cell receptor beta chains below was sequenced from the same sample in a study of immune heterogeneity within non-small cell lung tumors. Bulk tumor gDNA, around 630 ng per sample, served as the TCR template. Biopsies that were spaced far apart were taken, several per primary tumor, during surgery. Curative surgical treatment was performed in patients who had newly diagnosed, untreated non-small cell lung cancer. The authors amplified TCR beta CDR3 by multiplex PCR with 32 V and 13 J primers. MiXCR, applied by TCRdb to the multiplex PCR reads, yields one record per CDR3 protein. The sample has about 3,400 distinct CDR3 sequences, about 40% seen once. The source material was lung tumor tissue. All receptors derive from a man in his 70s with non-small cell lung cancer.

The V and J genes are TRBV2 and TRBJ2-2, with D tentatively TRBD1 or TRBD2 (5 bases each). In germline, CDR1 is SNHLY, CDR2 FYNNEI. V was pared by 6 bases and J by 5 bases, with 19 bases between. CDR3 size: 16 residues. CDR3 sequence reads: CASRGEQGRRTGELFF. The DNA of the CDR3 is TGTGCCAGCAGGGGGGAGCAGGGTCGGAGGACCGGGGAGCTGTTTTTT.

This clonotype was counted between two and nine times. The V gene is TRBV30, the J gene TRBJ1-6; no definite D call. Germline V gene sequence: CDR1 GTSNPN, CDR2 SVGIG (reference sequence). Trimming took off 4 bases at V and 10 bases at J, with 11 bases between the two ends. This CDR3 has 12 residues. CDR3 residues: CAWTLMGSPLHF. In DNA, the CDR3 is TGTGCCTGGACGCTTATGGGCTCACCCCTCCACTTT.

This chain uses TRBV6-2 or TRBV6-3 with TRBJ1-1; D ambiguous. Per the germline V gene, CDR1 is MNHEY and CDR2 is SVGEGT. Trimming left V 0 bases short and J 6 bases short, with 14 bases between. The length of the CDR3 is 15 residues. The CDR3 nucleotides read TGTGCCAGCAGTTACTCCCGGACCCTGGGCGCTGAAGCTTTCTTT. Its translation is CASSYSRTLGAEAFF.

The chain links TRBV6-1 to TRBJ1-6, with unresolved D. Trimming cost V 0 bases and J 10 bases, with 4 bases left between them. The germline V gene encodes CDR1 MNHNS and CDR2 SASEGT. CDR3 size: 12 residues. CDR3 sequence (DNA): TGTGCCAGCAGTGAAGCTGTATCACCCCTCCACTTT. Translating gives CASSEAVSPLHF.

Of note for this clonotype: The junction shows a germline mismatch at one end, possibly a read error. The chain has TRBV27 and TRBJ2-1; D might be TRBD2 (6 bases). CDR1 is MNHEY, CDR2 SMNVEV, per germline (reference sequence). The CDR3 covers 15 residues. As DNA, the CDR3 is TGTGCCAGCAGGCTTAGGAGGGAGTCCTTCAATGAGCAGTTCTTC. This codes for CASRLRRESFNEQFF.